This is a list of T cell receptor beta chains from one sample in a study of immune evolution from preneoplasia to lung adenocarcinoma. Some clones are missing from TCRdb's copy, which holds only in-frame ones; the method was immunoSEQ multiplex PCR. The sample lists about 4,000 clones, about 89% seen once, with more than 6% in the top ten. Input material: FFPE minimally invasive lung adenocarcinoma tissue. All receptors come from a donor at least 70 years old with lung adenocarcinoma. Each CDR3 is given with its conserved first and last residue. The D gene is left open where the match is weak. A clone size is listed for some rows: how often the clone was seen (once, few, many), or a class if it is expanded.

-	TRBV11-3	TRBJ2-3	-	TGTGCCAGCAGCCCTTATAATACGCAGTATTTT	CASSPYNTQYF
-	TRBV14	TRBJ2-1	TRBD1	TGTGCCAGCAGCCAAACACTCCCCAGGACAGGGGCGCTTGGGGGGTCAAATGAGCAGTTCTTC	CASSQTLPRTGALGGSNEQFF
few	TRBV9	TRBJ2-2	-	TGTGCCAGCAGCGTAAGGGAGGTGGGATCCGGGGAGCTGTTTTTT	CASSVREVGSGELFF
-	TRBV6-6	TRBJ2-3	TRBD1	TGTGCCAGCAGTTACTCGATTAACAGGGGTGGGGATACGCAGTATTTT	CASSYSINRGGDTQYF
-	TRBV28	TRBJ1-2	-	TGTGCCAGCAACCTCATCGGAGCCGGTGGCTACACCTTC	CASNLIGAGGYTF
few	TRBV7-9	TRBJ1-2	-	TGTGCCAGCAGCTTAGGAGAAACGGATGGCTACACCTTC	CASSLGETDGYTF
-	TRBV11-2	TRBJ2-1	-	TGTGCCAGCAGCCTAGGGCCTGTAAGGGGGAATGAGCAGTTCTTC	CASSLGPVRGNEQFF
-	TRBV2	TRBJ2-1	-	TGTGCCAGCGGGTATGGACTCAATGAGCAGTTCTTC	CASGYGLNEQFF
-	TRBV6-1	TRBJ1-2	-	TGTGCCAGCAGTAAAAGGGACATCTATGGCTACACCTTC	CASSKRDIYGYTF
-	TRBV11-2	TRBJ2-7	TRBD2	TGTGCCAGCAGCCCAGGAAGCGGGGGGGCCTCCTACGAGCAGTACTTC	CASSPGSGGASYEQYF